One sample yielded the 21 T cell receptor beta chains listed below, sequenced in a study of T cells in Graves' hyperthyroidism and ophthalmopathy (dated by TCRdb to the late 2010s). The library was made by multiplex PCR. TCRdb lists the instrument as Illumina HiSeq 2000. Amplification of TCR beta CDR3 regions was carried out from RNA transcripts. The first round of RT-PCR for the TCR CDR3 was performed with the HTBI primer set and the Qiagen OneStep RT-PCR kit. Using fastp trimming at Q25 and MiXCR clonotype assembly, TCRdb reanalyzed the public sequencing data and kept in-frame beta chains. Rows are combined by CDR3 protein, so each entry shows the most common genes and DNA. The sample table contains some 550,000 distinct CDR3 sequences; only one count was recorded for less than 25% of them. The top ten clones comprise around a quarter of the sample. Sequencing was done on a sample of blood. Every receptor here comes from a man younger than 35 with Graves' hyperthyroidism.

The chain links TRBV6-1 to TRBJ2-5; D not resolved. This CDR3 has 14 amino acids. From germline, CDR1 is MNHNS and CDR2 SASEGT. Trimming removed 6 bases from V and 3 bases from J, with 14 bases in between. The CDR3: CASSTSGVKETQYF. The CDR3 DNA reads as TGTGCCAGCAGCACGAGTGGCGTCAAAGAGACCCAGTACTTC.

This clonotype was counted ten times or more. V and J are TRBV6-1 and TRBJ1-1, with TRBD1 matching 9 bases. Per germline, CDR1 MNHNS and CDR2 SASEGT. The CDR3 spans 16 residues. Trimming removed 8 bases from V and 2 bases from J; junction bases left unmatched: 12. The CDR3 protein is CASAVRGTGINTEAFF. The DNA of the CDR3 is TGTGCCAGCGCCGTCCGAGGGACAGGGATTAACACTGAAGCTTTCTTT.

The J gene is TRBJ1-1, the V gene TRBV29-1; the D gene is possibly TRBD1 (5 bases). The CDR3 is 12 amino acids. CDR1 and CDR2 from the germline V gene are SQVTM and ANQGSEA. V lost 5 bases and J 11 bases, leaving 18 bases between the germline ends. The CDR3 DNA follows: TGCAGCGTTTCTGAAACGACAGTGTACGCTTTCTTT. Translating it yields CSVSETTVYAFF.

The CDR3 DNA is TGTGCCAGCAGTTTCTTACGGGGGGCGCGTGGCTACACCTTC. This gives the protein CASSFLRGARGYTF. The gene calls are TRBV12-3 or TRBV12-4 and TRBJ1-2; D perhaps matches TRBD1 (6 bases). This CDR3 has 14 residues. Trimming shortened V by 3 bases and J by 7 bases, and 15 bases separated the two germline ends.

The chain joins TRBV6-2 or TRBV6-3 to TRBJ1-2; D is unresolved. The V gene's germline CDR1 is MNHEY and CDR2 SVGEGT. The CDR3 loop spans 14 amino acids. With 2 bases removed from V and 7 bases from J, the gap between germline ends came to 14 bases. In DNA form, the CDR3 reads TGTGCCAGCAGTTACGCGGGGATCACTGGTGGCTACACCTTC. Encoded protein: CASSYAGITGGYTF.

V gene TRBV20-1 combines with J gene TRBJ2-7, with D unclear. Germline lookup yields CDR1 DFQATT and CDR2 SNEGSKA (reference sequence). The ends were cut back, 5 bases at V and 7 bases at J, with 15 bases in the middle. The CDR3 runs 12 residues. The CDR3 DNA reads TGCAGTGCTCATAGTCTGGCGGTGGAGCAGTACTTC. This gives the protein CSAHSLAVEQYF.

This clonotype showed up many times. V usage is TRBV10-1 and J usage is TRBJ2-7; 10 positions agree with TRBD1. The J segment lost 2 bases and the V segment lost 7 bases, leaving 5 bases of the junction unmatched. Germline assignment: CDR1 WNHNN and CDR2 SYGVQD (reference sequence). The CDR3 is 14 amino acids. The CDR3 DNA reads as TGCGCCAGCACCACCGGGACAGGGGCCTACGAGCAGTACTTC. Its protein is CASTTGTGAYEQYF.

This clonotype was detected ten times or more. This chain links TRBV29-1 with TRBJ2-7, with a possible D match to TRBD2 (5 bases). The V and J ends lost 4 bases and 4 bases respectively, with 14 bases between them. Per the germline V gene, CDR1 is SQVTM and CDR2 is ANQGSEA. The CDR3 contains 13 residues. This chain's CDR3 is CSVVPGNGYEQYF. CDR3 nucleotides: TGCAGCGTTGTTCCGGGGAATGGTTACGAGCAGTACTTC.

This clonotype was counted a few times. The chain employs TRBV4-1 and TRBJ2-5; D perhaps matches TRBD1 (5 bases). The CDR3 contains 14 residues. Germline assignment: CDR1 MGHRA and CDR2 YSYEKL. V was cut by 2 bases and J by 3 bases, with 10 bases left in between. CDR3 sequence (DNA): TGCGCCAGCAGCCAACCCTCAGGGAAAGAGACCCAGTACTTC. Translated: CASSQPSGKETQYF.

CDR3 nucleotides: TGTGCCAGCAGCCGGCTTAACCCTGAAGCTTTCTTT. Translating it yields CASSRLNPEAFF. V gene TRBV11-2 combines with J gene TRBJ1-1; D gene unclear. Germline CDR1 SGHAT, CDR2 FQNNGV. This CDR3 comprises 12 residues. V was pared by 5 bases and J by 6 bases, with 10 bases between.

This clonotype was found many times. The chain combines TRBV7-9 with TRBJ2-7, with 7 bases matching TRBD1. The germline V gene has CDR1 SEHNR and CDR2 FQNEAQ (reference sequence). This CDR3 is 14 amino acids long. Trimming cost V 5 bases and J 2 bases; bases outside gene matches: 6. DNA for the CDR3: TGTGCCAGCAGCCGAGAGGGGGCTCCCTACGAGCAGTACTTC. Protein: CASSREGAPYEQYF.

This clonotype appeared many times. The genes are TRBV2 and TRBJ2-7, with D unclear. Germline V gene data show CDR1 as SNHLY and CDR2 as FYNNEI. V lost 2 bases and J 6 bases, leaving 14 bases between the germline ends. CDR3 size: 14 residues. The CDR3 DNA sequence: TGTGCCAGCAGTGAAAGACACCTGGGAAGCGAGCAGTACTTC. This encodes CASSERHLGSEQYF.

This clonotype was seen at least ten times. V usage is TRBV2 and J usage is TRBJ1-5; no firm D call. Trimming shortened V by 2 bases and J by 4 bases, and 12 bases separated the two germline ends. CDR3 length equals 15 residues. The germline gives CDR1 SNHLY, CDR2 FYNNEI. This CDR3 reads CASSEQVLENQPQHF. CDR3 DNA sequence: TGTGCCAGCAGTGAACAGGTCCTCGAAAATCAGCCCCAGCATTTT.

This clonotype was detected many times. The chain recombines TRBV19 with TRBJ1-2, with D possibly being TRBD1 (5 bases). CDR1 and CDR2 from the germline V gene are LNHDA and SQIVND (reference sequence). This CDR3 is 12 amino acids long. V dropped 4 bases and J dropped 10 bases, with 13 bases sitting between them. CDR3 region: CASSREGWSYTF. CDR3 nucleotide sequence: TGTGCCAGTAGTAGAGAGGGGTGGTCCTACACCTTC.

There are many counts of this clonotype. The chain recombines TRBV6-1 with TRBJ1-3; D is undetermined. The CDR3 loop spans 14 amino acids. Germline V lookup: CDR1 MNHNS, CDR2 SASEGT. V lost 3 bases to trimming and J lost 6 bases, with 12 bases between them. The CDR3 nucleotides are TGTGCCAGCAGTGATGACGGGGAAATAAACACCATATATTTT. Encoded protein: CASSDDGEINTIYF.

This clonotype came up many times. The chain recombines TRBV6-1 with TRBJ1-5; D may be TRBD1 (6 bases). The CDR3 covers 16 residues. Per germline, CDR1 MNHNS and CDR2 SASEGT. V was trimmed by 2 bases and J by 2 bases, leaving 13 bases between them. The CDR3 bases are TGTGCCAGCAGTGAAATGGGGGCGGCAGGCAATCAGCCCCAGCATTTT. Amino acids: CASSEMGAAGNQPQHF.

This clonotype was seen a few times. V is TRBV11-2 and J is TRBJ2-2, with D possibly being TRBD2 (5 bases). Germline assignment: CDR1 SGHAT and CDR2 FQNNGV. The CDR3 runs 15 residues. Trimming shortened V by 3 bases and J by 3 bases, and 11 bases separated the two germline ends. In nucleotides, the CDR3 is TGTGCCAGCAGCTTGTCTCGGACTCACACCGGGGAGCTGTTTTTT. Its protein is CASSLSRTHTGELFF.

The chain is built from TRBV6-1 and TRBJ2-5, with a possible D match to TRBD1 (6 bases). Between the trimmed V and J ends, which lost 4 bases and 7 bases, there was a span of 19 bases. This CDR3 has 15 amino acids. Per the germline V gene, CDR1 is MNHNS and CDR2 is SASEGT. For the CDR3, the DNA is TGTGCCAGCAGTGGAAACGGACCAGGGGTCGGGACCCAGTACTTC. Residues: CASSGNGPGVGTQYF.

The V gene is TRBV6-5, the J gene TRBJ2-5; D possibly corresponds to TRBD1 (6 bases). Trimming shortened V by 2 bases and J by 5 bases, and 12 bases separated the two germline ends. The germline V gene encodes CDR1 MNHEY and CDR2 SVGAGI. The CDR3 sequence is 14 residues long. CDR3: CASSYGGKGETQYF. In nucleotides, the CDR3 is TGTGCCAGCAGTTACGGGGGCAAGGGGGAGACCCAGTACTTC.

This chain connects TRBV28 to TRBJ1-1; D gene uncertain. The CDR3 is 12 residues long. V lost 7 bases to trimming and J lost 4 bases, with 10 bases between them. The V gene's germline CDR1 is MDHEN and CDR2 SYDVKM. The CDR3 region is CASKRAGTEAFF. The CDR3 coding sequence is TGTGCCAGCAAGAGGGCGGGCACTGAAGCTTTCTTT.

This chain connects TRBV28 to TRBJ2-2, with 13 bases matching TRBD2. The CDR3 length is 16 residues. Germline CDR1 and CDR2: MDHEN and SYDVKM. The V segment lost 6 bases and the J segment 5 bases; nucleotides outside the gene matches: 6. DNA of the CDR3: TGTGCCAGCAGGCCGACTAGCGGGGGGTGGACCGGGGAGCTGTTTTTT. It encodes CASRPTSGGWTGELFF.